A selection of T cell receptor beta chains follows, all from one sample in a study of cytomegalovirus exposure and HLA in healthy donors. The repertoire was sequenced with immunoSEQ multiplex PCR; TCRdb's copy has only in-frame clones and lacks some. The sample holds about 97,000 clones, less than 85% seen once. The source material was PBMCs. The receptors derive from a man in his forties in good health and CMV-seronegative. CDR3s include the opening cysteine and the closing phenylalanine or tryptophan. The order of the fields is J gene, V gene, CDR3 protein.

>TRBJ1-6|TRBV6-5
CASSRDRGPNSPLHF
>TRBJ2-1|TRBV19
CASSIHPSGGYNEQFF
>TRBJ1-1|TRBV6-5
CASSYPGGNTEAFF
>TRBJ2-3|TRBV4-2
CASSRAGTRARTDTQYF
>TRBJ2-5|TRBV5-1
CASSLHTPYQETQYF
>TRBJ2-3|TRBV5-5
CASSLTGYIDTQYF
>TRBJ2-3|TRBV11-2
CASSHRQGRLYFTDTQYF
>TRBJ1-6|TRBV9
CASSGSSYNSPLHF
>TRBJ2-5|TRBV2
CASSVFRVGGAQETQYF
>TRBJ2-7|TRBV6-6
CASSQGAGSYEQYF
>TRBJ2-2|TRBV9
CASSSGDNTGELFF
>TRBJ1-4|TRBV5-1
CASSLEGGVTNEKLFF
>TRBJ1-1|TRBV18
CASSPGGAANTEAFF
>TRBJ2-3|TRBV6-6
CASTIAGSVAGTQYF
>TRBJ2-3|TRBV5-4
CASSLAGVDTQYF
>TRBJ1-1|TRBV10-3
CAISDGGNTEAFF
>TRBJ2-3|TRBV7-2
CASSLAFTDTQYF
>TRBJ2-2|TRBV7-8
CASRREAELFF